A single T cell receptor beta chain is shown here with its context. Its antigen is undetermined. V lost 1 base, J lost 10 bases, and 3 bases stayed unmatched. Germline CDR1 is KGHSH and CDR2 is LQKENI. The length of the CDR3 is 15 residues. These data come from a study of identifying expanded T cells in peripheral blood. The method was immunoSEQ multiplex PCR; TCRdb's version includes in-frame clones alone and lacks a portion of them. The sample yields about 100,000 clones, 75% to 90% seen once. General study points: Clone count variance between roughly 2-week samples rose with total template count.

Sequencing was performed on blood. This TCR derives from a person aged 18 to 75 in good health. This chain uses TRBV18 with TRBJ1-6; 11 bases agree with TRBD1. The CDR3 DNA follows: TGTGCCAGCTCACCACGGGGACAGGGGGGATCACCCCTCCACTTT. It is translated as CASSPRGQGGSPLHF.